The TCR beta chain under discussion was sequenced for a study of cytomegalovirus exposure and HLA in healthy donors. Study-wide context: It was reported in a later analysis that the same platform had been used for the 100 to 150 validation repertoires as for the 666 first-cohort repertoires. Study-wide findings and caveats: The authors listed 150 to 200 TCR beta chains as cytomegalovirus-associated. Many donors shared some public TCRs, even though most TCR sequences were rare.

The CDR3 loop spans 18 amino acids. The germline V gene has CDR1 LGHNT and CDR2 FRNRAP. After removal of 1 base from V and 0 bases from J, the junction contained 11 bases not matched to a gene. TCRdb keeps only in-frame clones here, not all; method: immunoSEQ multiplex PCR. Counted here are around 170,000 clones, about 88% occurring once; the ten biggest clones make up 2.5% to 3.5%. Comment on this clone: No antigen is known for it.

The sample taken for sequencing was PBMCs. This chain links TRBV12-5 with TRBJ1-2; 7 bases fit TRBD1. The receptor's source is a man between 18 and 35 years old in good health and CMV-seronegative. CDR3 amino acids: CASGLGPLAGGPNYGYTF. CDR3 nucleotide sequence: TGTGCTAGTGGTTTGGGTCCCCTCGCAGGGGGTCCTAACTATGGCTACACCTTC. Complete variable domain (other parts from reference TRBV12-5 and TRBJ1-2): DARVTQTPRHKVTEMGQEVTMRCQPILGHNTVFWYRQTMMQGLELLAYFRNRAPLDDSGMPKDRFSAEMPDATLATLKIQPSEPRDSAVYFCASGLGPLAGGPNYGYTFGSGTRLTVV.